This T cell receptor (beta chain) derives from a study of a mutant IDH1 vaccine in newly diagnosed glioma. Sample time point: week 23, last vaccination. Topical imiquimod accompanied each vaccine dose, which consisted of 300 ug of mutant IDH1 20-mer peptide. Repertoires were generated with immunoSEQ multiplex PCR, while TCRdb's copy carries only in-frame clones and drops some. The sample lists around 34,000 clones, 81% occurring once. With 5 bases removed from V and 8 bases from J, the gap between germline ends came to 15 bases. In germline, CDR1 is SGHVS, CDR2 FQNEAQ. This CDR3 has 14 residues. Notes on this clone: What it binds is not known.

The input for sequencing was PBMCs, taken from a glioma patient whose treatment included an IDH1 peptide vaccine. The clonotype originates from a man aged 40-49 years with glioma. The chain joins TRBV7-8 to TRBJ1-4; D is unclear. In DNA, the CDR3 is TGTGCCAGCAGCCCTGACCTATCTAGGGAAAAACTGTTTTTT. Encoded protein: CASSPDLSREKLFF.